These 7 T cell receptor beta chains share one sample of origin, sequenced in a study of blood T cells in healthy people across ages. Using a J-beta primer mix together with a sample-barcoded 5' primer, a second PCR was run for roughly 6 to 11 cycles. TCRdb fed the 5' RACE reads into MiXCR, producing one record per CDR3 protein. The table has some 670,000 distinct CDR3 sequences, 52% seen once. The specimen was blood. Source of these receptors: a woman at least 80 years old in good health.

The rearrangement uses TRBV20-1 and TRBJ1-5; no clear D gene. The CDR3 extends over 15 amino acids. Trimming removed 3 bases from V and 6 bases from J, with 18 bases in between. Germline assignment: CDR1 DFQATT and CDR2 SNEGSKA (reference sequence). DNA of the CDR3: TGCAGTGCTAGGCTGAACGATAATAATCGTCAGCCCCAGCATTTT. Its protein is CSARLNDNNRQPQHF.

The table lists this clonotype with a few counts. Since a much larger clone is just one base distant, this may be a read error. The V call is TRBV5-1, the J call TRBJ1-2; 7 positions match TRBD1. Trimming took 6 bases from V and 2 from J; bases not matched to a gene: 7. Germline CDR1 and CDR2: SGHRS and YFSETQ. CDR3 length: 14 amino acids. In nucleotides, the CDR3 is TGCGCCAGCAACCCGGACAGGTGGAACTATGGCTACACCTTC. Translated, it gives CASNPDRWNYGYTF. The whole variable domain, remainder taken from reference TRBV5-1 and TRBJ1-2, is KAGVTQTPRYLIKTRGQQVTLSCSPISGHRSVSWYQQTPGQGLQFLFEYFSETQRNKGNFPGRFSGRQFSNSRSEMNVSTLELGDSALYLCASNPDRWNYGYTFGSGTRLTVV.

This clonotype was seen ten or more times. The V call is TRBV28, the J call TRBJ2-1, with 8 bases identical to TRBD2. The CDR3 spans 16 residues. Germline CDR1 and CDR2: MDHEN and SYDVKM. V shed 2 bases and J 9 bases; nucleotides not matched to a gene: 12. CDR3 nucleotides: TGTGCCAGCAGTTTACCCCTCTCTTTAGCGGGACGTGAGCAGTTCTTC. Translation gives CASSLPLSLAGREQFF.

This chain connects TRBV29-1 to TRBJ2-1, with D possibly TRBD1 on 6 matching bases. Germline assignment: CDR1 SQVTM and CDR2 ANQGSEA. V was pared by 5 bases and J by 6 bases, with 20 bases between. The CDR3 length is 15 residues. CDR3: CSVKDPRGTSNEQFF. CDR3 nucleotides: TGCAGCGTTAAGGACCCCAGGGGTACTTCCAATGAGCAGTTCTTC.

This clonotype was seen only once. The CDR3 DNA sequence: TGTGCCAGCAGCTTAGATTCGGTGACAGGGACTGAAGCTTTCTTT. Encoded protein: CASSLDSVTGTEAFF. V is TRBV7-2 and J is TRBJ1-1, with 7 bases aligning to TRBD1. This CDR3 contains 15 residues. Germline-derived CDR1 and CDR2 are SGHTA and FQGNSA. Trimming at V came to 1 base and at J to 5 bases, leaving 7 bases not matched to a gene. The full variable domain, in which reference TRBV7-2 and TRBJ1-1 provide the parts outside the CDR3, is GAGVSQSPSNKVTEKGKDVELRCDPISGHTALYWYRQSLGQGLEFLIYFQGNSAPDKSGLPSDRFSAERTGGSVSTLTIQRTQQEDSAVYLCASSLDSVTGTEAFFGQGTRLTVV.

Concerning this clonotype: One end of the junction varies from germline; a read error may be responsible. J is TRBJ2-1 and V is TRBV10-1, with 8 bases fitting TRBD2. There are 15 residues in the CDR3. Germline CDR1 is WNHNN and CDR2 is SYGVQD (reference sequence). The DNA for the CDR3 is TGCGCTAGCAGCGGGGGCCCAAGAGGATACAATGAGCAGTTCTTC. This sequence encodes CASSGGPRGYNEQFF.

With respect to this clonotype: Just one base apart from a much larger clone, this may be a read error. V usage is TRBV5-1 and J usage is TRBJ1-2, with D unresolved. Germline CDR1 is SGHRS and CDR2 is YFSETQ. V was clipped by 10 bases and J by 7 bases, with 20 bases between them. The CDR3 runs 13 residues. As DNA, the CDR3 is TGCGCCGCCTCCCCCACACCTGACTTTGGCTACACCTTC. This translates into CAASPTPDFGYTF.